This T cell receptor beta chain was recorded in a study of regulatory and conventional T cells in RAG deficiency. Genomic DNA came from blood regulatory T cells gated CD4+ CD25-high CD127-low. Trimming cost V 4 bases and J 12 bases, with 12 bases left between them. Germline-derived CDR1 and CDR2 are MDHEN and SYDVKM. The length of the CDR3 is 12 residues. TCRdb keeps only in-frame clones here, not all; method: immunoSEQ multiplex PCR. The data hold 25,000 to 35,000 clones, with about 89% observed a single time. Another study also made use of these data, one on regulatory T cells. That investigation notes: Amplification used 52 TRBV primers and 13 TRBJ primers.

Sequencing used Tregs sorted from blood. This sequence was found in a human donor in good health. J is TRBJ1-4 and V is TRBV28; the D gene is possibly TRBD1 (5 bases). The CDR3 sequence: CASSSPGSQLFF. CDR3 in DNA: TGTGCCAGCAGTTCCCCAGGGTCGCAACTGTTTTTT.